Shown below are 27 T cell receptor beta chains from a single sample sequenced in a study of shared clonotypes between healthy human individuals. Generated by immunoSEQ multiplex PCR, the TCRdb table keeps only in-frame clones and is missing some. Of about 1.5 million clones listed, 98% are singletons. The material sequenced was naive CD4+ T cells sorted from blood. The subset denotes: CD45RA+ positively selected. These receptors came from a man aged 30 to 45 in good health.

The chain combines TRBV6-1 with TRBJ2-1; 7 bases align to TRBD2. Trimming took 5 bases from V and 7 from J; bases not matched to a gene: 5. This CDR3 is built from 13 residues. CDR1 MNHNS and CDR2 SASEGT come from the germline V gene. Here the CDR3 DNA reads TGTGCCAGCAGTACTGCCGGGAGGAATGAGCAGTTCTTC. It specifies CASSTAGRNEQFF.

The V and J genes are TRBV7-2 and TRBJ2-1; D not resolved. Germline CDR1 and CDR2: SGHTA and FQGNSA. V shed 3 bases and J shed 8 bases, with 11 bases lying between them. The CDR3 is made up of 13 amino acids. The CDR3 DNA is TGTGCCAGCAGCTTTCTAGATCGCGATGAGCAGTTCTTC. Amino acid sequence: CASSFLDRDEQFF.

The rearrangement uses TRBV5-4 and TRBJ2-7, with TRBD1 identical over 9 bases. Unmatched junction bases numbered 9, after V lost 4 bases and J lost 4 bases. The CDR3 is made up of 15 amino acids. The germline V gene encodes CDR1 SGHNT and CDR2 YYREEE (reference sequence). CDR3 sequence: CASSLRTGDSYEQYF. CDR3 sequence (DNA): TGTGCCAGCAGCCTGAGGACAGGGGATAGTTACGAGCAGTACTTC. Full variable domain (remainder filled in from reference TRBV5-4 and TRBJ2-7): ETGVTQSPTHLIKTRGQQVTLRCSSQSGHNTVSWYQQALGQGPQFIFQYYREEENGRGNFPPRFSGLQFPNYSSELNVNALELDDSALYLCASSLRTGDSYEQYFGPGTRLTVT.

The V and J genes are TRBV15 and TRBJ2-7, with D possibly matching TRBD2 (5 bases). Germline loops: CDR1 LNHNV, CDR2 YYDKDF (reference sequence). The CDR3 totals 16 residues. V was trimmed by 0 bases and J by 5 bases, leaving 17 bases between them. Here the CDR3 DNA reads TGTGCCACCAGCAGAGATATACGAGGGATCAAGGACGAGCAGTACTTC. Translating it yields CATSRDIRGIKDEQYF.

The rearrangement uses TRBV6-1 and TRBJ2-1; D is undetermined. CDR1 is MNHNS and CDR2 is SASEGT in the germline V gene. The CDR3 consists of 13 residues. Trimming left V 0 bases short and J 9 bases short, with 9 bases between. CDR3 nucleotide sequence: TGTGCCAGCAGTGAAGCGCTGGCGACTGAGCAGTTCTTC. It yields the protein CASSEALATEQFF.

The chain carries TRBV6-4 and TRBJ2-7; 7 positions agree with TRBD2. Germline lookup yields CDR1 MRHNA and CDR2 SNTAGT. V lost 6 bases to trimming and J lost 1 base; unmatched junction nucleotides: 3. There are 13 residues in the CDR3. The CDR3 loop is CASRRTRSYEQYF. The CDR3 DNA follows: TGTGCCAGCAGACGGACTAGATCCTACGAGCAGTACTTC.

The V gene is TRBV7-8, the J gene TRBJ2-2; D uncertain. The CDR3 has 15 amino acids. Germline assignment: CDR1 SGHVS and CDR2 FQNEAQ. Trimming left V 1 base short and J 4 bases short, with 10 bases between. The CDR3 is CASSLDLRGTGELFF. The CDR3 DNA reads as TGTGCCAGCAGCTTAGACTTGCGAGGCACCGGGGAGCTGTTTTTT.

The V gene is TRBV4-3, the J gene TRBJ2-7; TRBD1 is a possible D gene (5 bases). Germline CDR1 is LGHNA and CDR2 is YSLEER. This CDR3 spans 13 amino acids. The germline V and J ends were trimmed by 1 base and 7 bases, with 11 bases remaining between them. CDR3 residues: CASSQGAGWEQYF. The CDR3 DNA sequence: TGCGCCAGCAGCCAAGGGGCAGGGTGGGAGCAGTACTTC.

V and J are TRBV18 and TRBJ1-1; tentatively, D is TRBD1 (5 bases). Germline V gives CDR1 KGHSH, CDR2 LQKENI. There are 18 residues in the CDR3. Trimming removed 0 bases from V and 3 bases from J, with 20 bases in between. This CDR3 is CASSPPEGRTAWDTEAFF. CDR3 nucleotides: TGTGCCAGCTCACCACCGGAGGGGCGCACCGCTTGGGACACTGAAGCTTTCTTT.

The count of this clone is one. This sequence joins TRBV5-4 and TRBJ2-1, with D perhaps TRBD1 (5 bases). CDR1 and CDR2 (germline): SGHNT, YYREEE (reference sequence). The CDR3 is made up of 15 amino acids. V lost 0 bases to trimming and J lost 2 bases, with 9 bases between them. The CDR3 sequence: CASSLGQSAYNEQFF. As DNA, the CDR3 is TGTGCCAGCAGCTTGGGACAGTCTGCCTACAATGAGCAGTTCTTC. Based on the CDR3 plus reference TRBV5-4 and TRBJ2-1, the full variable domain is ETGVTQSPTHLIKTRGQQVTLRCSSQSGHNTVSWYQQALGQGPQFIFQYYREEENGRGNFPPRFSGLQFPNYSSELNVNALELDDSALYLCASSLGQSAYNEQFFGPGTRLTVL.

In the case of this clone: At one of its ends the junction is not consistent with the germline gene, which may arise from a read error. The chain joins TRBV10-3 to TRBJ2-5; TRBD2 agrees at 7 bases. This CDR3 region has 14 residues. Per germline, CDR1 ENHRY and CDR2 SYGVKD. The CDR3 DNA follows: TGTGCCATCAGTGAGTTGGCGGGAGTATCGCCAACTAACTTC. This translates into CAISELAGVSPTNF.

A single count supports this clone. The rearrangement joins TRBV7-2 to TRBJ1-5, with D possibly TRBD1 on 5 matching bases. V was trimmed by 1 base and J by 3 bases, leaving 13 bases between them. Germline values: CDR1 SGHTA, CDR2 FQGNSA. The CDR3 length is 16 residues. The CDR3 DNA follows: TGTGCCAGCAGCTTAGGAAGGACAACGATCAATCAGCCCCAGCATTTT. Translating it yields CASSLGRTTINQPQHF.

The rearrangement joins TRBV5-1 to TRBJ2-7; TRBD2 matches 10 bases. This CDR3 is built from 16 residues. Germline lookup yields CDR1 SGHRS and CDR2 YFSETQ. With V trimmed by 4 bases and J by 9 bases, 16 bases remained unmatched. The CDR3 sequence is CASSPGGKLAGVLQYF. The CDR3 nucleotides read TGCGCCAGCAGCCCAGGGGGCAAGCTAGCGGGAGTTTTGCAGTACTTC.

The rearrangement links TRBV5-4 to TRBJ2-5, with TRBD1 matching 9 bases. Germline V gives CDR1 SGHNT, CDR2 YYREEE (reference sequence). V shed 5 bases and J 4 bases; nucleotides not matched to a gene: 6. This CDR3 has 14 amino acids. This CDR3 reads CASSGQGIAETQYF. The CDR3 DNA is TGTGCCAGCAGTGGACAGGGGATTGCAGAGACCCAGTACTTC.

Details on this clone: The same CDR3 can be traced to other DNA sequences in this sample. The V call is TRBV18, the J call TRBJ2-1; D remains unclear. In germline, CDR1 is KGHSH, CDR2 LQKENI. Between the trimmed V and J ends, which lost 0 bases and 4 bases, there was a span of 7 bases. The CDR3 sequence is 14 residues long. The DNA of the CDR3 is TGTGCCAGCTCACCACCAGGAGCATACAATGAGCAGTTCTTC. Protein sequence: CASSPPGAYNEQFF.

The CDR3 is CASSPGTSGSPYEQYF. The DNA for the CDR3 is TGTGCCAGTAGTCCGGGGACTAGCGGGAGCCCCTACGAGCAGTACTTC. The rearrangement uses TRBV19 and TRBJ2-7; 14 bases align to TRBD2. Trimming removed 5 bases from V and 2 bases from J; junction bases left unmatched: 5. CDR3 length equals 16 residues. Germline V gene data show CDR1 as LNHDA and CDR2 as SQIVND (reference sequence).

The V and J genes are TRBV5-4 and TRBJ1-1, with a tentative D call TRBD1 (5 bases). In germline, CDR1 is SGHNT, CDR2 YYREEE (reference sequence). V lost 1 base and J lost 11, with 18 bases in between. CDR3 length equals 14 residues. The CDR3 spells CASSLYGTPREAFF. In DNA form, the CDR3 reads TGTGCCAGCAGCTTGTACGGGACCCCTCGAGAGGCTTTCTTT.

The genes are TRBV27 and TRBJ2-7; D remains ambiguous. CDR1 is MNHEY, CDR2 SMNVEV, per germline (reference sequence). The CDR3 loop spans 12 amino acids. Trimming removed 5 bases from V and 3 bases from J, with 8 bases in between. CDR3 bases: TGTGCCAGCAGTCCGGACGGCTACGAGCAGTACTTC. Translating it yields CASSPDGYEQYF.

The chain uses TRBV15 and TRBJ2-7; 8 bases are a match to TRBD1. V lost 2 bases to trimming and J lost 3 bases; unmatched junction nucleotides: 9. The CDR3 runs to 16 residues. The V gene's germline CDR1 is LNHNV and CDR2 YYDKDF (reference sequence). CDR3 protein: CATSRQEGTGHYEQYF. Here the CDR3 DNA reads TGTGCCACCAGCAGACAGGAAGGGACAGGCCACTACGAGCAGTACTTC.

The chain has TRBV7-9 and TRBJ2-3; TRBD1 or TRBD2 may be the D gene (5 bases each). Germline lookup yields CDR1 SEHNR and CDR2 FQNEAQ (reference sequence). Trimming stripped 1 base from V and 3 bases from J, with 11 bases between. The CDR3 runs to 15 residues. The CDR3 loop reads CASSLEGSRTDTQYF. Written as DNA, the CDR3 is TGTGCCAGCAGCTTAGAGGGGAGCAGGACAGATACGCAGTATTTT.

The CDR3 protein is CASSTGQGAHQETQYF. CDR3 DNA: TGTGCCAGCAGCACAGGACAGGGGGCGCATCAAGAGACCCAGTACTTC. The J gene is TRBJ2-5, the V gene TRBV7-9; 11 nucleotides align to TRBD1. This CDR3 comprises 16 residues. In germline, CDR1 is SEHNR, CDR2 FQNEAQ (reference sequence). Trimming took 5 bases from V and 2 from J; bases not matched to a gene: 7.

V usage is TRBV23-1 and J usage is TRBJ2-1; D is unclear. TRBV23-1 is recorded as an ORF, its role being uncertain. The CDR3 runs 16 residues. Between the trimmed V and J ends, which lost 6 bases and 7 bases, there was a span of 22 bases. CDR3 sequence (DNA): TGCGCCAGCAGCTTGAAGACCAGTGGATTGGAGAATGAGCAGTTCTTC. Translated, it gives CASSLKTSGLENEQFF.

The V call is TRBV10-1, the J call TRBJ2-7, with a possible D match to TRBD2 (6 bases). Germline V CDR1 and CDR2: WNHNN, SYGVQD (reference sequence). With 4 bases removed from V and 4 bases from J, the gap between germline ends came to 14 bases. There are 14 residues in the CDR3. For the CDR3, the DNA is TGCGCCAGCAGTGCCCGTCGGGAGTCGTACGAGCAGTACTTC. Its protein is CASSARRESYEQYF.

V usage is TRBV14 and J usage is TRBJ1-2; 9 positions match TRBD1. V was clipped by 4 bases and J by 4 bases; unmatched bases: 7. Germline CDR1 SGHDN, CDR2 FVKESK. This CDR3 comprises 15 residues. The CDR3 is CASSLLGQGGYGYTF. The CDR3 region has the DNA TGTGCCAGCAGCCTCTTGGGACAGGGCGGCTATGGCTACACCTTC.

This rearrangement joins TRBV5-6 to TRBJ2-7; perhaps TRBD1 as D (5 bases). Per germline, CDR1 SGHDT and CDR2 YYEEEE. The CDR3 is made up of 13 amino acids. Trimming stripped 4 bases from V and 3 bases from J, with 11 bases between. CDR3 sequence: CASSPSRDYEQYF. The CDR3, as DNA: TGTGCCAGCAGCCCCTCCAGGGACTACGAGCAGTACTTC.

The chain is built from TRBV13 and TRBJ2-3, with a tentative D call TRBD1 (5 bases). V was cut by 2 bases and J by 1 base, with 13 bases left in between. Germline V gene lookup returns CDR1 PRHDT and CDR2 FYEKMQ (reference sequence). This CDR3 comprises 16 residues. The CDR3 reads CASSLRVGRGTDTQYF. As DNA, the CDR3 is TGTGCCAGCAGCTTACGGGTGGGGCGCGGCACAGATACGCAGTATTTT.

The chain recombines TRBV6-1 with TRBJ2-1; maybe TRBD2 (6 bases). V lost 6 bases and J 9 bases, leaving 21 bases between the germline ends. Germline V CDR1 and CDR2: MNHNS, SASEGT. The CDR3 consists of 15 residues. The CDR3 sequence: CASRGEGLIEAEQFF. The CDR3 nucleotides read TGTGCCAGCAGGGGCGAAGGACTAATAGAGGCTGAGCAGTTCTTC.